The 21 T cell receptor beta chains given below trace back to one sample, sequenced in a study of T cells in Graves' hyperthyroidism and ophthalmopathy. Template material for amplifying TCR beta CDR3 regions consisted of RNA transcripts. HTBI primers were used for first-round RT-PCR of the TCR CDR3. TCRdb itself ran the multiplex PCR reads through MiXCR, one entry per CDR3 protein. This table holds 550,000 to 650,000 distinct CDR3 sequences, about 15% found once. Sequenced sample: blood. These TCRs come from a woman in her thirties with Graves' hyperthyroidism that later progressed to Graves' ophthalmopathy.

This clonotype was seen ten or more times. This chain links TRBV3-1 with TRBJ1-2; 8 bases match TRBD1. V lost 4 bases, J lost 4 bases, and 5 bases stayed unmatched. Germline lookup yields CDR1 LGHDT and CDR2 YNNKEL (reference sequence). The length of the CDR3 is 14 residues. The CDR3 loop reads CASSPGTGLYGYTF. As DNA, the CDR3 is TGTGCCAGCAGCCCAGGGACAGGTCTCTATGGCTACACCTTC.

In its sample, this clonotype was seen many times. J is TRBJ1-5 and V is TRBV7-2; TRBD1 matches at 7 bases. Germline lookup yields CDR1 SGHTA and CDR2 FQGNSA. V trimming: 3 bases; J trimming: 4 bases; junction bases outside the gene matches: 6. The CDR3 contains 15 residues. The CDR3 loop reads CASSLRGQGNQPQHF. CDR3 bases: TGTGCCAGCAGCTTGAGGGGGCAGGGAAATCAGCCCCAGCATTTT. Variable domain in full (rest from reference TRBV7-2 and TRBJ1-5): GAGVSQSPSNKVTEKGKDVELRCDPISGHTALYWYRQSLGQGLEFLIYFQGNSAPDKSGLPSDRFSAERTGGSVSTLTIQRTQQEDSAVYLCASSLRGQGNQPQHFGDGTRLSIL.

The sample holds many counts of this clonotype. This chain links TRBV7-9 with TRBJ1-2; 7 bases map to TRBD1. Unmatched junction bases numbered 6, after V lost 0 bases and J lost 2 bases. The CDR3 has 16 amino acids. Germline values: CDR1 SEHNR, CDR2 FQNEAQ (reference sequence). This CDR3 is CASSLATQGLNYGYTF. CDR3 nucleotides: TGTGCCAGCAGCTTAGCGACACAGGGGCTAAACTATGGCTACACCTTC.

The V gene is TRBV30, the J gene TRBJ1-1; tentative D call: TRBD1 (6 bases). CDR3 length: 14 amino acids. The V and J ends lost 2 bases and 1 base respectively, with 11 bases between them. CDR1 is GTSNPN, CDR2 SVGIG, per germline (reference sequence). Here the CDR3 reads CAWSRGAGNTEAFF. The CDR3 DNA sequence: TGTGCCTGGAGTAGGGGGGCCGGGAACACTGAAGCTTTCTTT.

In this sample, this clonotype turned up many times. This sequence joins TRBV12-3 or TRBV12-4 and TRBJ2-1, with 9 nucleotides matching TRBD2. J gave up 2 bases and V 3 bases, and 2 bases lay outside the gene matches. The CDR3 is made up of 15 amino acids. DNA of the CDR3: TGTGCCAGCAGTTTCGCGGGAGGGCCCTACAATGAGCAGTTCTTC. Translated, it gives CASSFAGGPYNEQFF.

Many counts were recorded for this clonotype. CDR3 bases: TGTGCCAGTAGTCCTCATGTTGGGGCCCTGTCCTACGAGCAGTACTTC. Amino acids: CASSPHVGALSYEQYF. This chain uses TRBV19 with TRBJ2-7, with TRBD1 as a possible D gene (5 bases). The CDR3 loop spans 16 amino acids. Trimming removed 5 bases from V and 1 base from J, with 18 bases in between. Germline CDR1 reads LNHDA; CDR2 reads SQIVND (reference sequence).

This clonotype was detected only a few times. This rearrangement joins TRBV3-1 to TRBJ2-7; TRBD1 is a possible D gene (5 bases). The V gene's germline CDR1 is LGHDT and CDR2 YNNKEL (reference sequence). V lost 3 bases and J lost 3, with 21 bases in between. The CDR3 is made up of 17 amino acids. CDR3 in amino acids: CASSHSARRVTDYEQYF. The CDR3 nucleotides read TGTGCCAGCAGCCACTCGGCCCGCAGGGTGACCGACTACGAGCAGTACTTC.

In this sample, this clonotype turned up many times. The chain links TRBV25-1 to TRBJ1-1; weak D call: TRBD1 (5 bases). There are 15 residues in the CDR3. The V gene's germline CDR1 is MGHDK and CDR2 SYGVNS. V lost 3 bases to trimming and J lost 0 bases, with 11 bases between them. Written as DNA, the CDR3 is TGTGCCAGCAGTGACACGGGACGGATGAACACTGAAGCTTTCTTT. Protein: CASSDTGRMNTEAFF.

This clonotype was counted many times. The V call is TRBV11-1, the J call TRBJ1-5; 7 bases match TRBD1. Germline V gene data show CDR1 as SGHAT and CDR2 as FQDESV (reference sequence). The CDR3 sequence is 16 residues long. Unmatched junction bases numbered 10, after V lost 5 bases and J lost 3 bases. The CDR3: CASSPITGVNNQPQHF. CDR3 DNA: TGTGCCAGCAGCCCGATCACAGGGGTGAACAATCAGCCCCAGCATTTT.

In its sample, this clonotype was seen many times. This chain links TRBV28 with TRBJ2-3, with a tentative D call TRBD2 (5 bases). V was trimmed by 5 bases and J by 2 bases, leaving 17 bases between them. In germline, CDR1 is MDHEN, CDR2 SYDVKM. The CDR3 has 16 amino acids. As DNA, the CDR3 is TGTGCCAGCAGTCTCTCAAACGGACTGTTCACAGATACGCAGTATTTT. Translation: CASSLSNGLFTDTQYF.

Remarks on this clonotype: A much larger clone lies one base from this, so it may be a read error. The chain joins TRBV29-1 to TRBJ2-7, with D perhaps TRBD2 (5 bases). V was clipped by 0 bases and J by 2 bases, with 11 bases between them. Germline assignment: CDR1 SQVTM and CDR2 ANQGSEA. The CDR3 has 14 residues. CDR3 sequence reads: CSVEEASTTYEQYF. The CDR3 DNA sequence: TGCAGCGTTGAAGAGGCTAGCACCACCTACGAGCAGTACTTC.

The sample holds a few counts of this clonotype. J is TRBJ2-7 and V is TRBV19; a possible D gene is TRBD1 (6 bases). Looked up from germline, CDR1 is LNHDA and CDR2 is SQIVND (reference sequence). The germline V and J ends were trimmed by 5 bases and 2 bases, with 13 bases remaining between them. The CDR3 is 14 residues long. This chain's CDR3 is CASSSRQVPYEQYF. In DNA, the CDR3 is TGTGCCAGTAGTTCCCGACAGGTCCCCTACGAGCAGTACTTC.

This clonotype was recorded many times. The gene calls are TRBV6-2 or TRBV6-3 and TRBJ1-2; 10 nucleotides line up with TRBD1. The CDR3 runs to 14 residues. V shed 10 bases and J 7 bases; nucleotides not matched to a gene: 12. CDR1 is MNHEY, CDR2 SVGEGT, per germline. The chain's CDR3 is CAISTGGRGSGYTF. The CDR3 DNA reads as TGTGCCATCTCGACAGGGGGCAGAGGAAGTGGCTACACCTTC.

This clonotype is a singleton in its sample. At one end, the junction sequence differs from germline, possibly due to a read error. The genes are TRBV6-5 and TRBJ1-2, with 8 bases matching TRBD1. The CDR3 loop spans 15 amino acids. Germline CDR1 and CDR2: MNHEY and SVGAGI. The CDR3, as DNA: TGTGCCAGCAGCTACTCGAGAGACAGGGGCTATGGCTACACCTTC. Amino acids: CASSYSRDRGYGYTF.

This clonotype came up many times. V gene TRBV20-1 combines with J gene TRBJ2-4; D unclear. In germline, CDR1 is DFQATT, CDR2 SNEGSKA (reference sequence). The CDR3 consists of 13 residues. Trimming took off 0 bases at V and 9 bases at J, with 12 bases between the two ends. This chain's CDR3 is CSARDTRSAIQYF. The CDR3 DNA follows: TGCAGTGCTAGAGATACAAGGTCTGCCATTCAGTACTTC.

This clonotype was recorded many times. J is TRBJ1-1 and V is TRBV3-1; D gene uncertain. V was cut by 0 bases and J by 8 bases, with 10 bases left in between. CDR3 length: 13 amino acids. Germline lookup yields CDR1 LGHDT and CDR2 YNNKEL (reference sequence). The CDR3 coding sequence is TGTGCCAGCAGCCAAGATGTGCGGAGAGAAGCTTTCTTT. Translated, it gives CASSQDVRREAFF. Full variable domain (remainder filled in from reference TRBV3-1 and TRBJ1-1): DTAVSQTPKYLVTQMGNDKSIKCEQNLGHDTMYWYKQDSKKFLKIMFSYNNKELIINETVPNRFSPKSPDKAHLNLHINSLELGDSAVYFCASSQDVRREAFFGQGTRLTVV.

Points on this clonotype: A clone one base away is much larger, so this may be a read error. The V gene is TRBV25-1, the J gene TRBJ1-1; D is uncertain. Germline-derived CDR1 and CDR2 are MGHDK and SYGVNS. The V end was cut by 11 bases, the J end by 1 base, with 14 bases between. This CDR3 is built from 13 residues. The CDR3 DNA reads TGTGCCGGCAAGGCAGAGACGAACACTGAAGCTTTCTTT. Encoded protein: CAGKAETNTEAFF.

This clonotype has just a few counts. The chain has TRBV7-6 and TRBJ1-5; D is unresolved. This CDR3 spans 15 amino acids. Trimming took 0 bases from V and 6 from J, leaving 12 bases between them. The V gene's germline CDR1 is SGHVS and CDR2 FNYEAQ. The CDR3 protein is CASSLAPGSSQPQHF. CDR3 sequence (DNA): TGTGCCAGCAGCTTAGCGCCGGGTTCGAGTCAGCCCCAGCATTTT. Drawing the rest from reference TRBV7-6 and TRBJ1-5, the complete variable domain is GAGVSQSPRYKVTKRGQDVALRCDPISGHVSLYWYRQALGQGPEFLTYFNYEAQQDKSGLPNDRFSAERPEGSISTLTIQRTEQRDSAMYRCASSLAPGSSQPQHFGDGTRLSIL.

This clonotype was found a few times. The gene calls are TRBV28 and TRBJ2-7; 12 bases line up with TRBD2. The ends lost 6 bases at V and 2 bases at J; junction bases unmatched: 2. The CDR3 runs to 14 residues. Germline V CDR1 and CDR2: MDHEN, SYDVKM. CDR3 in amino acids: CASRWTSGTYEQYF. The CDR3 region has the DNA TGTGCCAGCAGGTGGACTAGCGGGACCTACGAGCAGTACTTC.

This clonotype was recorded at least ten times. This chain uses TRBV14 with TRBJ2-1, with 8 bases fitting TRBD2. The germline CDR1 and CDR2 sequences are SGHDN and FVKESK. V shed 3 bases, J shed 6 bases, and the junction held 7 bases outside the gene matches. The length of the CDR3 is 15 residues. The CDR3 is CASSQTSAQGNEQFF. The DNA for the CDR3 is TGTGCCAGCAGCCAGACTAGCGCCCAGGGCAATGAGCAGTTCTTC.

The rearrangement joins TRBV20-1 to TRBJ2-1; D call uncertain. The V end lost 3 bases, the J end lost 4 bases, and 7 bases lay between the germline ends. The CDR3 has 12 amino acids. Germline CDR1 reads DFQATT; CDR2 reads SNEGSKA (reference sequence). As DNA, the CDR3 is TGCAGTGCTAGCGGGCGGTACAATGAGCAGTTCTTC. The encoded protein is CSASGRYNEQFF.